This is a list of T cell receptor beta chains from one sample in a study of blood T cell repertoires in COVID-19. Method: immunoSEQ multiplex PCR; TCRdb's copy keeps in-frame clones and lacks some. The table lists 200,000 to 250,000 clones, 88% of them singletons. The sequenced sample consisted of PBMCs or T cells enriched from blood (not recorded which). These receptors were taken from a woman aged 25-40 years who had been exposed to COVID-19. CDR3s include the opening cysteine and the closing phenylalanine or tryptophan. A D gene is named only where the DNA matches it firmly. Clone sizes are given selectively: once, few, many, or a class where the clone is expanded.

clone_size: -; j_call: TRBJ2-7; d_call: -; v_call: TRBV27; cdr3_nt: TGTGCCAGCAGTTTGGGGGCCGAGCAGTACTTC; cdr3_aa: CASSLGAEQYF
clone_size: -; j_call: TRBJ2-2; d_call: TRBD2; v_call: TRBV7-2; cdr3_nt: TGTGCCAGCAGCTACCCGACTAGCGGGAGTAGAGCCGGGGAGCTGTTTTTT; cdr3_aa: CASSYPTSGSRAGELFF
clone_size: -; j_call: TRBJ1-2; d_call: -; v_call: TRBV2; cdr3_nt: TGTGCCAGCAGTGAAGTAGTTTCTCGTGGCTACACCTTC; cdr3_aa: CASSEVVSRGYTF
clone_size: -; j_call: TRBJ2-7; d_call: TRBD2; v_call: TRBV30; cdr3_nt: TGTGCCTTCACTAGCGGGAGGGCCCTCCGCGAGCAGTACTTC; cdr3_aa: CAFTSGRALREQYF
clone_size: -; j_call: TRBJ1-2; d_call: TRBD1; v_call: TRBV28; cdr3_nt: TGTGCCAGCAGTTCCTCCCTCCGACAGGGAGGCTATGGCTACACCTTC; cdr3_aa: CASSSSLRQGGYGYTF
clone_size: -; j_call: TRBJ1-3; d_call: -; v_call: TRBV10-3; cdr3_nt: TGTGCCATCAGGGGGCTATCGAGTCCTGAAAACACCATATATTTT; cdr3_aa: CAIRGLSSPENTIYF
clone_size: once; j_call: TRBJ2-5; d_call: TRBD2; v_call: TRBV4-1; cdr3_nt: TGCGCCAGCAGCCATCCCCCCGGCACGGCGGGAGTTGAAGAGACCCAGTACTTC; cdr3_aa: CASSHPPGTAGVEETQYF
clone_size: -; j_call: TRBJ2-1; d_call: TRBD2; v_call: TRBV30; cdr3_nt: TGTGCCTGGAGTGAGACTAGCCCAGCCTACAATGAGCAGTTCTTC; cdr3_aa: CAWSETSPAYNEQFF
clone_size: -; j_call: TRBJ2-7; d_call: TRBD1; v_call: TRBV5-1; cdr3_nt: TGCGCCAGCAGCGTGACCGGGACAGGTTCCTACGAGCAGTACTTC; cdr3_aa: CASSVTGTGSYEQYF
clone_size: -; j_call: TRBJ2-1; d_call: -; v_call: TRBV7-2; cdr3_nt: TGTGCCAGCAGCTTGAGGTTACTCTATGAGCAGTTCTTC; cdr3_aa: CASSLRLLYEQFF
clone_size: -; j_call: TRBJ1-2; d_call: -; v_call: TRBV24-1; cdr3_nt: TGTGCCACCAGTGATCGCCGGGGGTTCTATGGCTACACCTTC; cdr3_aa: CATSDRRGFYGYTF
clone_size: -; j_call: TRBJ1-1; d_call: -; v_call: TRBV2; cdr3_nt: TGTGCCAGCATGGCCAGGGTGGAGACTGAAGCTTTCTTT; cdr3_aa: CASMARVETEAFF
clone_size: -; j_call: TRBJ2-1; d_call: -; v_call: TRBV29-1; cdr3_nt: TGCAGCGTTGACCGCTTACACGAGCAGTTCTTC; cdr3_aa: CSVDRLHEQFF
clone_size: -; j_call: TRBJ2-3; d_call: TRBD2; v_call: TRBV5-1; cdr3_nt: TGCGCCAGCAGCTTGGGCGCGGGAGGGCCTTTAGATACGCAGTATTTT; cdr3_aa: CASSLGAGGPLDTQYF
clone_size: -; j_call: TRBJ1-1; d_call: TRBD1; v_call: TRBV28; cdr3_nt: TGTGCCAGCAGCCTCGGGACAGCGAACACTGAAGCTTTCTTT; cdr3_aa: CASSLGTANTEAFF
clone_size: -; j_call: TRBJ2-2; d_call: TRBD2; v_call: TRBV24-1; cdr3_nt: TGTGCCCGCGGTAGCGGGAGCACCGGGGAGCTGTTTTTT; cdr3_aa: CARGSGSTGELFF
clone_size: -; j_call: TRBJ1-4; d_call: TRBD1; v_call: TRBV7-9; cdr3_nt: TGTGCCAGCAGCCCTGGACAGGGAACAGGAACTAATGAAAAACTGTTTTTT; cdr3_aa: CASSPGQGTGTNEKLFF
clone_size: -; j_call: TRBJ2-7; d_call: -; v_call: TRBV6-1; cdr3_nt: TGTGCCAGCAGTGACGTCTTCAGCTCCTACGAGCAGTACTTC; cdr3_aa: CASSDVFSSYEQYF
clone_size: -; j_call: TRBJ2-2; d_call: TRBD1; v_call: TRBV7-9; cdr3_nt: TGTGCCAGCAGCTCGACCGGACAGGGATTGCCCGGGGAGCTGTTTTTT; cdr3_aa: CASSSTGQGLPGELFF
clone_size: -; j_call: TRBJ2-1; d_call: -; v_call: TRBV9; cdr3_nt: TGTGCCAGCGGGCTAGCGAATGAGCAGTTCTTC; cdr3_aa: CASGLANEQFF
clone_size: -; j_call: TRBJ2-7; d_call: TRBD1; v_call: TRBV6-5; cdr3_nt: TGTGCCAGCAGTTATTCCGGACAGGGATCATACGAGCAGTACTTC; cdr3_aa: CASSYSGQGSYEQYF
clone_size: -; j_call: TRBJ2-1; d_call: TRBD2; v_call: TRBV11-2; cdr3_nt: TGTGCCAGCAGCCCGGGACTAGCGGGAGGTTCAGGTGAGCAGTTCTTC; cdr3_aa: CASSPGLAGGSGEQFF
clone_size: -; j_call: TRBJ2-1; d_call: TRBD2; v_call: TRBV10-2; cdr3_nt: TGCGCCAGCAGTGCCTGGACTAGTCCCCTCCCGCATGAGCAGTTCTTC; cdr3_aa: CASSAWTSPLPHEQFF
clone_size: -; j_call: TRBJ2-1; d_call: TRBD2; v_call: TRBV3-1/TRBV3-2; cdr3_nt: TGTGCCAGCAGCCAAGTGGACCTAGCGGGACTCTACAATGAGCAGTTCTTC; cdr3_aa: CASSQVDLAGLYNEQFF
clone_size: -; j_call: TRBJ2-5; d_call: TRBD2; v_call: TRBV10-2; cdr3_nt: TGCGCCAGCAGTGGGATCCCCACTAGCGGGGGGGGAGGGACCCAGTACTTC; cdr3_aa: CASSGIPTSGGGGTQYF
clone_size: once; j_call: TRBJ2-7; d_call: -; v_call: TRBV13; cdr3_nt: TGTGCCAGCAGCTTGACACTTAACTACGAGCAGTACTTC; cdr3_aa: CASSLTLNYEQYF
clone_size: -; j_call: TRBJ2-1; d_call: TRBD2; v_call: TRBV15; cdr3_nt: TGTGCCACCAGCATTAAGACTAGCGTCATTAATGAGCAGTTCTTC; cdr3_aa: CATSIKTSVINEQFF
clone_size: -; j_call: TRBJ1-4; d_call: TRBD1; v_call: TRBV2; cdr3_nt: TGTGCCAGCAATGGAGGGGGCGGATCAACTAATGAAAAACTGTTTTTT; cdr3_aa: CASNGGGGSTNEKLFF
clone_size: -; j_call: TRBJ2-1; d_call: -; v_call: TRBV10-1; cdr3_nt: TGCGCCAGCAGCCCAATACTAGGAACCTACAATGAGCAGTTCTTC; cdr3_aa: CASSPILGTYNEQFF
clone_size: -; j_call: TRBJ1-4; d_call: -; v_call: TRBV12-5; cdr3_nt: TGTGCTAGTGGTTCCCCCATGGGGGGACTGTTTTTT; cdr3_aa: CASGSPMGGLFF
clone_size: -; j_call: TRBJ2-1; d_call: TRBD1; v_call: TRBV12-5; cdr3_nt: TGTGCTAGTGGTGGCGGGACAGGGTCTCGCGGCAATGAGCAGTTCTTC; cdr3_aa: CASGGGTGSRGNEQFF
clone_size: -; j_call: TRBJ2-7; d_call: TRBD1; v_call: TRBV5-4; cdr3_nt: TGTGCCAGCAGCTTTACTCCGGGACAGGCGCCCTTCGAGCAGTACTTC; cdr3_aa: CASSFTPGQAPFEQYF
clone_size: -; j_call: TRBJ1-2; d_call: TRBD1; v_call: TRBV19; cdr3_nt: TGTGCCAGTACCCTAGGACAGGGGGCGAACTATGGCTACACCTTC; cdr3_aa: CASTLGQGANYGYTF
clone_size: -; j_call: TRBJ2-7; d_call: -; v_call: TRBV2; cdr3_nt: TGTGCCAGCAGAGACCAGGGTCGATCCTACGAGCAGTACTTC; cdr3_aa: CASRDQGRSYEQYF
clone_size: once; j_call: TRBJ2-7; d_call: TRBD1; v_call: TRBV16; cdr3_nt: TGTGCCAGCAGCCTCAGGACAGGGCGCCCCTACGAGCAGTACTTC; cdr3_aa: CASSLRTGRPYEQYF
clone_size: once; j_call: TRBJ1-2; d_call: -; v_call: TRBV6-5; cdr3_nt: TGTGCCACCCAAGCGGGGGGTAACTATGGCTACACCTTC; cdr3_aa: CATQAGGNYGYTF
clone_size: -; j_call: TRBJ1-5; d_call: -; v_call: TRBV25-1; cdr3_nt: TGTGCCAGCAGTTTGGGGGCTAGCAATCAGCCCCAGCATTTT; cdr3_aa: CASSLGASNQPQHF
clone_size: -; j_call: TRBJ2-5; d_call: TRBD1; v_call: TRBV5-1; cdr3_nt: TGCGCCAGCAGCTTCGGACAGGAAGAGACCCAGTACTTC; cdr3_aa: CASSFGQEETQYF
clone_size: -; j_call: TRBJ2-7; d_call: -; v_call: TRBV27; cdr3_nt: TGTGCCAGCAGCCTGGATGGGACTGACTACGAGCAGTACTTC; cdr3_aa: CASSLDGTDYEQYF
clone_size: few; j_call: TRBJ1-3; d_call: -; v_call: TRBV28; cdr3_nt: TGTGCCAGCAGTTTGCGGTTACCCTCTGGAAACACCATATATTTT; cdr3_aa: CASSLRLPSGNTIYF
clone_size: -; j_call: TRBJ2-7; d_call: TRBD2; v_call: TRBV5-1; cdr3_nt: TGCGCCAGCAGCTTGGGACTAGCGGGAGCTACCTACGAGCAGTACTTC; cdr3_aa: CASSLGLAGATYEQYF
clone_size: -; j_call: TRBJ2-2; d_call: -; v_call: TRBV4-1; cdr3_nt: TGCGCCAGCAGCCAAGATTGGACATCGGCCGGGGGGGAGCTGTTTTTT; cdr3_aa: CASSQDWTSAGGELFF
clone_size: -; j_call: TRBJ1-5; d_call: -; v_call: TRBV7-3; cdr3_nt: TGTGCCAGCACCTTTTTCCAGGGCGAATCGCCCCAGCATTTT; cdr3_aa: CASTFFQGESPQHF
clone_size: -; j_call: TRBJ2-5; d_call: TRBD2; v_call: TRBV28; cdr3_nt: TGTGCCAGCAGCCCCCCGGTTGGTAAGCGGGAGACACAAGAGACCCAGTACTTC; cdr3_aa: CASSPPVGKRETQETQYF
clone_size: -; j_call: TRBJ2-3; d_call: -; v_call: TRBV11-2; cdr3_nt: TGTGCCAGCAGCTTAGCTATAGGGGCAGATACGCAGTATTTT; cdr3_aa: CASSLAIGADTQYF
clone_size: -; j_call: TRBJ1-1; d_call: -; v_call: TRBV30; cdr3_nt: TGTGCCTGGAACGGGCAGGGGAACACTGAAGCTTTCTTT; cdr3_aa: CAWNGQGNTEAFF
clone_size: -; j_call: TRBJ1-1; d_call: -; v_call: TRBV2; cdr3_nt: TGTGCCAGCAGAACATTCGCTGAAGCTTTCTTT; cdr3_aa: CASRTFAEAFF
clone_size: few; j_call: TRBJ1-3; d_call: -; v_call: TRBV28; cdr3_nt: TGTGCCAGCACCCCCGGGACACCTGGAAACACCATATATTTT; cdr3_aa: CASTPGTPGNTIYF